This TCR beta chain was captured in a study of T cells in Graves' hyperthyroidism and ophthalmopathy (dated by TCRdb to about 2019). The study in broad terms: Peripheral blood samples were taken at the time of initial diagnosis, prior to any treatment. A discovery cohort of about 96 patients, roughly 45 with Graves' ophthalmopathy and fewer than 65 with stable Graves' hyperthyroidism, was used to find distinguishing TCR V-J signatures. Prospective prediction of ophthalmopathy was tested in an independent validation cohort consisting of some 20 hyperthyroidism patients and approximately 16 patients who later progressed to ophthalmopathy. The roughly 100 discovery patients were randomly divided into training and test sets at a 7:3 ratio. The study also compared thyroid tissue and blood T-cell repertoires from more than 5 Graves' hyperthyroidism patients. After blood sampling, hyperthyroidism patients were treated with methimazole at a starting dose of 30 mg daily, and ophthalmopathy patients were treated with high-dose intravenous methylprednisolone. The paper reports TCR Vbeta CDR3 sequencing of 140 or so peripheral blood samples: some 44 ophthalmopathy, some 80 hyperthyroidism and 17 progressor patients.

The TCR beta CDR3 regions were amplified from the RNA transcripts. The first round of RT-PCR for the TCR CDR3 was performed with the HTBI primer set and the Qiagen OneStep RT-PCR kit. A second multiplex PCR round built the libraries, followed by size selection and purification. Paired-end sequencing of the libraries was performed with 100 bp reads on an Illumina HiSeq2000. The authors processed their data as follows. SOAPnuke was used to process the raw data, throwing out any read that contained adapters or uncalled bases, had a mean Phred below 15, or lacked an exact constant-primer or identifier match. COPE v1.2.5 was used to merge high-quality paired reads, and clonotypes were defined as unique nucleotide sequences. Clonotypes were aligned to IMGT TRBV, TRBD and TRBJ reference segments using MiTCR v1.1. The analysis was restricted to V-J combinations with a frequency above 0.0001, which together covered 99% to 99.2% of the repertoires. A TCS score was defined as the ratio between F50 (clonal expansion) and ExV (chaos), using BLOSUM62-based TCRdist between CDR3 peptides within each V-J. Welch's t-statistics and random forest reduced fewer than 600 V-J features to roughly 13, which were used in a naive Bayes classifier (R e1071). Through fastp at Q25 and MiXCR, TCRdb rebuilt clones from the public reads, retaining in-frame beta chains. For every CDR3 protein sequence, its rows merge into one entry that carries the most common genes and DNA. The V and J calls, along with clone size, are taken from TCRdb and not from the paper's own processing. Here the sample has about 210,000 distinct CDR3 sequences; 17% occur a single time. Approximately 50% of the sample is held by the ten biggest clonotypes.

Stable Graves' hyperthyroidism was defined as the absence of progression to ophthalmopathy over 18 months of follow-up. Hyperthyroidism patients were newly diagnosed, had a disease duration of under 2 months, and were aged 18 to 65 years. Patients with uncontrolled infections, other autoimmune diseases, pregnancy or lactation were excluded. Diagnoses were based on clinical symptoms, serum thyroxine and TRAb, thyroid ultrasound and orbital computed tomography. Ficoll-Paque density gradient centrifugation was used to isolate PBMCs from around 10 ml of fresh peripheral blood. Trizol reagent was used to extract total RNA, and RNA quality was then checked on an Agilent 2100 Bioanalyzer. What the authors observed across the whole study: No statistical method was used to fix the sample size in advance, and group allocation was not hidden from the investigators. During validation, the model predicted progression to ophthalmopathy a median of approximately 6.5 months ahead of onset, with around 71% sensitivity and about 75% specificity. Most expanded thyroid clonotypes (frequency above 0.001) were also detected in blood, suggesting blood repertoires may reflect thyroid immune responses. In cross-validation, a model built on a 13 V-J signature told ophthalmopathy apart from stable hyperthyroidism with just under 90% sensitivity and about 81% specificity, and in testing the same model reached 80%/75%.

Relative to germline, V is missing 1 base and J is missing 8 bases, with 3 bases of the junction outside any gene match. The cysteine opens and the phenylalanine closes a CDR3 of 15 amino acids. CDR3 DNA is the only sequence kept; it has 45 bases, read in frame from the first base. As encoded in the germline V gene, CDR1 is LGHNA while CDR2 is YNFKEQ. This clonotype has a handful of counts. The antigen it binds to is not known. Base qualities are not at hand, and no much larger clone is one base apart. The sequenced sample consisted of blood. The clonotype comes from a man aged 45-60 years with Graves' hyperthyroidism. The chain joins TRBV4-2 to TRBJ2-4; 12 central nucleotides agree with TRBD1. The CDR3 region reads CASSQVGTGGDIQYF. In nucleotides, the sequence is TGTGCCAGCAGCCAAGTCGGGACAGGGGGCGACATTCAGTACTTC.